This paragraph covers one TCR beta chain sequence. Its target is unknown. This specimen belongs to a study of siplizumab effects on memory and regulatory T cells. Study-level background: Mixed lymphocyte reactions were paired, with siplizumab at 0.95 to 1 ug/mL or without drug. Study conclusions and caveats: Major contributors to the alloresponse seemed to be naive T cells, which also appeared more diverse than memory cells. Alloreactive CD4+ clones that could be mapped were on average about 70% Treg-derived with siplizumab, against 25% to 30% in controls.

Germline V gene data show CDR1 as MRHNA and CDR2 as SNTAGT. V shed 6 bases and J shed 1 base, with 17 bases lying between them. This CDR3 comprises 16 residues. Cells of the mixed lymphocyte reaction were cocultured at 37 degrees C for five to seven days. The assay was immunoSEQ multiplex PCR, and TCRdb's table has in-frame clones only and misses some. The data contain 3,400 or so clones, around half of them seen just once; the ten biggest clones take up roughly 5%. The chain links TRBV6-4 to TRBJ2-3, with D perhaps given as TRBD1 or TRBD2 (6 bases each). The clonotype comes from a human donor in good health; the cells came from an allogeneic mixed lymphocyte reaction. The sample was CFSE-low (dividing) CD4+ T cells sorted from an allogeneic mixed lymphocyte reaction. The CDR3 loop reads CASSPSSGAGTDTQYF. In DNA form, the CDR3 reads TGTGCCAGCAGCCCCAGTTCGGGGGCCGGCACAGATACGCAGTATTTT.